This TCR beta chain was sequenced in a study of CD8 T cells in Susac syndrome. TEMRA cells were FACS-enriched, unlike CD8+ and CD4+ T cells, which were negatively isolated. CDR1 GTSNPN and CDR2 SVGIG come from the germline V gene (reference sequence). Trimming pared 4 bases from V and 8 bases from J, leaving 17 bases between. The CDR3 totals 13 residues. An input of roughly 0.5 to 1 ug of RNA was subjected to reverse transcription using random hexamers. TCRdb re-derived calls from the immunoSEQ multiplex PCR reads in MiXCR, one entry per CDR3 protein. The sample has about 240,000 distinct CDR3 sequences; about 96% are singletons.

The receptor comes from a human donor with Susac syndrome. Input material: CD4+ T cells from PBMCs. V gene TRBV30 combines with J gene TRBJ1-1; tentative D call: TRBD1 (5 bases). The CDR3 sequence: CAWKVRGTGEAFF. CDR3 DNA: TGTGCCTGGAAGGTCCGGGGAACAGGCGAAGCTTTCTTT.